The 32 T cell receptor beta chains listed next were all sequenced from one sample in a study of T cell responses to AZD1222 COVID-19 vaccine. Profiled with immunoSEQ multiplex PCR; TCRdb holds only in-frame clones, not every one. Of roughly 120,000 clones in the sample, 70% to 90% were seen once. The specimen was peripheral blood, collected on day 0 of AZD1222 vaccination. These TCRs come from an adult in good health.

This clone was detected only a few times. At the DNA level, this CDR3 is encoded by other sequences in the same sample as well. The gene calls are TRBV5-1 and TRBJ2-3, with a possible D match to TRBD2 (6 bases). Between the trimmed V and J ends, which lost 4 bases and 0 bases, there was a span of 9 bases. This CDR3 comprises 14 residues. The germline V gene has CDR1 SGHRS and CDR2 YFSETQ. The CDR3: CASSIGTSTDTQYF. Here the CDR3 DNA reads TGCGCCAGCAGCATTGGGACTAGCACAGATACGCAGTATTTT.

The V and J genes are TRBV5-1 and TRBJ1-1; no firm D call. Trimming took 2 bases from V and 1 from J, leaving 15 bases between them. The germline V gene has CDR1 SGHRS and CDR2 YFSETQ. The CDR3 is made up of 16 amino acids. The CDR3 DNA follows: TGCGCCAGCAGCTTCCACTCGGTTCGGGCGAACACTGAAGCTTTCTTT. Residues: CASSFHSVRANTEAFF.

The rearrangement links TRBV4-1 to TRBJ1-1; perhaps TRBD1 as D (6 bases). The CDR3 covers 19 residues. Germline loops: CDR1 MGHRA, CDR2 YSYEKL. The V and J ends lost 0 bases and 4 bases respectively, with 24 bases between them. In DNA, the CDR3 is TGCGCCAGCAGCCAAGATAAGAGGGGGTGGCTTACGGCTTTCACTGAAGCTTTCTTT. Translating gives CASSQDKRGWLTAFTEAFF.

A few counts support this clone. This chain connects TRBV19 to TRBJ2-1; 11 bases match TRBD2. The CDR3 is made up of 15 amino acids. J was trimmed by 8 bases and V by 3 bases; bases with no gene match: 6. Germline V gene lookup returns CDR1 LNHDA and CDR2 SQIVND (reference sequence). The CDR3: CASSMLAGGRHEQFF. In DNA, the CDR3 is TGTGCCAGTAGTATGTTAGCGGGAGGGAGGCATGAGCAGTTCTTC.

The CDR3 DNA follows: TGTGCCAGCAGGATATCGGGACAGGGGGCAGATGGCTACACCTTC. Protein: CASRISGQGADGYTF. This chain links TRBV6-5 with TRBJ1-2; TRBD1 matches at 12 bases. With V trimmed by 6 bases and J by 6 bases, 8 bases remained unmatched. The CDR3 is 15 residues long. Germline V CDR1 and CDR2: MNHEY, SVGAGI.

The chain has TRBV7-9 and TRBJ1-2, with 8 bases identical to TRBD1. The CDR3 spans 15 residues. After removal of 1 base from V and 4 bases from J, the junction contained 5 bases not matched to a gene. Germline CDR1 and CDR2: SEHNR and FQNEAQ (reference sequence). Here the CDR3 DNA reads TGTGCCAGCAGCTTAGAAAGGACAGGGACCTATGGCTACACCTTC. Translating gives CASSLERTGTYGYTF.

V usage is TRBV6-5 and J usage is TRBJ1-1; D is uncertain. Germline CDR1 is MNHEY and CDR2 is SVGAGI. The CDR3 spans 15 residues. V lost 6 bases and J 0 bases, leaving 14 bases between the germline ends. CDR3 sequence (DNA): TGTGCCAGCAGAAATAGAGAAACCATGAACACTGAAGCTTTCTTT. It encodes CASRNRETMNTEAFF.

This clone has only one observation. A junction boundary mismatches the germline segment, possibly from a read error. The genes are TRBV4-1 and TRBJ2-2, with TRBD2 matching over 10 bases. Per germline, CDR1 MGHRA and CDR2 YSYEKL. The CDR3 loop spans 19 amino acids. CDR3 coding DNA: TGCGCCCGCAGCCAACTGGGACGTGAGCGGGGGGGCCTTAACGGGGAGCTGTTTTTT. It specifies CARSQLGRERGGLNGELFF.

The rearrangement links TRBV15 to TRBJ1-3; TRBD1 is a possible D gene (6 bases). This CDR3 spans 16 amino acids. Trimming stripped 6 bases from V and 0 bases from J, with 15 bases between. Germline CDR1 reads LNHNV; CDR2 reads YYDKDF (reference sequence). CDR3 nucleotides: TGTGCCACCAGTACCTGGGTAGGGGGCTCTGGAAACACCATATATTTT. It yields the protein CATSTWVGGSGNTIYF.

The chain is built from TRBV6-4 and TRBJ2-7, with D possibly matching TRBD2 (6 bases). The CDR3 spans 15 residues. In germline, CDR1 is MRHNA, CDR2 SNTAGT. Between the trimmed V and J ends, which lost 4 bases and 3 bases, there was a span of 16 bases. CDR3 sequence reads: CASSGPGTQNYEQYF. The CDR3 region has the DNA TGTGCCAGCAGTGGTCCCGGGACTCAAAACTACGAGCAGTACTTC.

V is TRBV7-8 and J is TRBJ2-1; 11 bases align to TRBD2. The CDR3 covers 15 residues. Germline V gene lookup returns CDR1 SGHVS and CDR2 FQNEAQ. J gave up 7 bases and V 8 bases, and 10 bases lay outside the gene matches. CDR3 DNA: TGTGCCAGCCTCTTTGTAGCGGGGGGGCAGAATGAGCAGTTCTTC. Its protein is CASLFVAGGQNEQFF.

This clone occurred a few times. The rearrangement joins TRBV7-2 to TRBJ2-3; D is perhaps TRBD2 (6 bases). Germline V gene data show CDR1 as SGHTA and CDR2 as FQGNSA. The CDR3 extends over 15 amino acids. V gave up 6 bases and J gave up 0 bases, with 13 bases separating them. The CDR3 DNA reads TGTGCCAGCAGTTCACCCGGGACTAGCACAGATACGCAGTATTTT. This encodes CASSSPGTSTDTQYF.

The chain recombines TRBV30 with TRBJ1-1; a possible D gene is TRBD1 (6 bases). This CDR3 is built from 11 residues. Germline lookup yields CDR1 GTSNPN and CDR2 SVGIG (reference sequence). V lost 3 bases and J lost 12, with 14 bases in between. The CDR3 sequence: CAWRTGTLPFF. Here the CDR3 DNA reads TGTGCCTGGAGGACGGGGACATTGCCTTTCTTT.

The chain recombines TRBV15 with TRBJ1-6, with no clear D. The CDR3 is 16 residues long. Trimming stripped 0 bases from V and 5 bases from J, with 11 bases between. Germline CDR1 reads LNHNV; CDR2 reads YYDKDF (reference sequence). CDR3 amino acids: CATSRDTGRHNSPLHF. In DNA, the CDR3 is TGTGCCACCAGCAGAGATACGGGGAGGCATAATTCACCCCTCCACTTT.

Here the CDR3 DNA reads TGTGCCAGCAGCTTGCAGTTTAATGAAAAACTGTTTTTT. It yields the protein CASSLQFNEKLFF. This chain joins TRBV11-3 and TRBJ1-4; D call uncertain. From germline, CDR1 is SGHNT and CDR2 YENEEA. This CDR3 contains 13 residues. V dropped 3 bases and J dropped 4 bases, with 6 bases sitting between them.

This clone has a single count. The J gene is TRBJ2-1, the V gene TRBV5-6; 7 positions agree with TRBD2. This CDR3 contains 13 residues. Unmatched junction bases numbered 4, after V lost 3 bases and J lost 7 bases. Germline CDR1 reads SGHDT; CDR2 reads YYEEEE. The CDR3 protein is CASSSRGGNEQFF. For the CDR3, the DNA is TGTGCCAGCAGCTCTCGGGGAGGGAATGAGCAGTTCTTC.

The DNA for the CDR3 is TGTGCCAGCAGCTTATTTTGGGGGGACAGGCCCTACGAGCAGTACTTC. It specifies CASSLFWGDRPYEQYF. This sequence joins TRBV11-1 and TRBJ2-7, with 8 positions matching TRBD1. The CDR3 sequence is 16 residues long. CDR1 is SGHAT and CDR2 is FQDESV in the germline V gene (reference sequence). With 2 bases clipped from V and 2 bases from J, the junction kept 8 bases outside the gene matches.

V and J are TRBV2 and TRBJ1-2; 10 nucleotides line up with TRBD1. Germline CDR1 and CDR2: SNHLY and FYNNEI. Trimming cost V 6 bases and J 7 bases; bases outside gene matches: 11. The CDR3 sequence is 15 residues long. This chain's CDR3 is CASSDRQGAVSGYTF. As DNA, the CDR3 is TGTGCCAGCAGCGACCGACAGGGGGCAGTAAGTGGCTACACCTTC.

CDR3 loop: CASSETLFDGNIQYF. The CDR3 DNA reads TGTGCCAGCAGCGAGACCCTTTTCGATGGGAACATTCAGTACTTC. This chain uses TRBV9 with TRBJ2-4; D remains unclear. There are 15 residues in the CDR3. The V end lost 3 bases, the J end lost 7 bases, and 17 bases lay between the germline ends. Per the germline V gene, CDR1 is SGDLS and CDR2 is YYNGEE. The entire variable domain, with the rest obtained from reference TRBV9 and TRBJ2-4, is as follows: DSGVTQTPKHLITATGQRVTLRCSPRSGDLSVYWYQQSLDQGLQFLIQYYNGEERAKGNILERFSAQQFPDLHSELNLSSLELGDSALYFCASSETLFDGNIQYFGAGTRLSVL.

In this sample, this clone turned up a few times. The genes are TRBV19 and TRBJ1-1, with 9 nucleotides matching TRBD1. Looked up from germline, CDR1 is LNHDA and CDR2 is SQIVND (reference sequence). This CDR3 comprises 15 residues. Trimming took 7 bases from V and 2 from J; bases not matched to a gene: 8. CDR3 DNA sequence: TGTGCCAGTACCCTCGGGACAGGGCCTAACACTGAAGCTTTCTTT. As protein: CASTLGTGPNTEAFF. The whole variable domain, filled in from reference TRBV19 and TRBJ1-1, reads DGGITQSPKYLFRKEGQNVTLSCEQNLNHDAMYWYRQDPGQGLRLIYYSQIVNDFQKGDIAEGYSVSREKKESFPLTVTSAQKNPTAFYLCASTLGTGPNTEAFFGQGTRLTVV.

The sample holds one count of this clone. The chain uses TRBV6-5 and TRBJ2-7, with D perhaps matching TRBD1 (6 bases). CDR3 length: 13 residues. V dropped 0 bases and J dropped 6 bases, with 9 bases sitting between them. Germline V gene sequence: CDR1 MNHEY, CDR2 SVGAGI. CDR3 DNA: TGTGCCAGCAGTTACTCGGGACACCGCGAGCAGTACTTC. Translation: CASSYSGHREQYF.

The genes are TRBV7-6 and TRBJ1-1; no firm D call. CDR3 length: 15 residues. Per germline, CDR1 SGHVS and CDR2 FNYEAQ. The V gene lost 1 base and the J gene lost 6 bases, with 15 bases spanning the gap. CDR3 residues: CASSLVARTSSEAFF. The CDR3, as DNA: TGTGCCAGCAGCTTAGTAGCCCGGACGAGCTCTGAAGCTTTCTTT.

CDR3 loop: CATSEEGQGYGYTF. The CDR3 DNA sequence: TGTGCCACCAGTGAAGAAGGACAGGGGTATGGCTACACCTTC. The chain is built from TRBV24-1 and TRBJ1-2; 9 nucleotides align to TRBD1. J gave up 5 bases and V 4 bases, and 4 bases lay outside the gene matches. Germline V gene sequence: CDR1 KGHDR, CDR2 SFDVKD. This CDR3 is built from 14 residues.

The table lists this clone with a few counts. J is TRBJ1-5 and V is TRBV6-6; tentatively, D is TRBD1 (5 bases). V was pared by 5 bases and J by 3 bases, with 23 bases between. This CDR3 contains 18 residues. Germline V gene data show CDR1 as MNHNY and CDR2 as SVGAGI (reference sequence). CDR3 amino acids: CASSPDWGDRPPNQPQHF. CDR3 DNA sequence: TGTGCCAGCAGTCCCGATTGGGGCGACCGCCCCCCCAATCAGCCCCAGCATTTT.

V usage is TRBV7-9 and J usage is TRBJ2-3; D might be TRBD2 (6 bases). Trimming cost V 4 bases and J 2 bases, with 16 bases left between them. Per germline, CDR1 SEHNR and CDR2 FQNEAQ (reference sequence). This CDR3 spans 16 amino acids. CDR3: CASSSALAELTDTQYF. The CDR3 nucleotides read TGTGCCAGCAGCTCGGCCTTAGCGGAACTCACAGATACGCAGTATTTT.

This chain links TRBV6-1 with TRBJ2-2, with a weak D call TRBD2 (6 bases). Per the germline V gene, CDR1 is MNHNS and CDR2 is SASEGT. V dropped 2 bases and J dropped 5 bases, with 12 bases sitting between them. The CDR3 is 15 residues long. In DNA, the CDR3 is TGTGCCAGCAGTGAAAACGGGGGTTATACCGGGGAGCTGTTTTTT. It yields the protein CASSENGGYTGELFF.

V gene TRBV11-2 combines with J gene TRBJ2-5, with D unclear. V lost 3 bases and J lost 4, with 12 bases in between. Germline CDR1 reads SGHAT; CDR2 reads FQNNGV. The CDR3 runs 14 residues. The CDR3 spells CASSFLSQAETQYF. CDR3 DNA: TGTGCCAGCAGCTTTTTAAGCCAGGCAGAGACCCAGTACTTC.

The chain uses TRBV27 and TRBJ1-4; no clear D. V lost 1 base and J lost 8, with 11 bases in between. The CDR3 contains 14 residues. Germline CDR1 reads MNHEY; CDR2 reads SMNVEV (reference sequence). The CDR3 DNA sequence: TGTGCCAGCAGTTTATTAGTCGGACGGGAAAAACTGTTTTTT. Its translation is CASSLLVGREKLFF.

V and J are TRBV7-3 and TRBJ2-7; 8 bases are a match to TRBD1. This CDR3 is built from 14 residues. Germline V gene data show CDR1 as SGHTA and CDR2 as FQGTGA. Losses at the gene ends were 5 bases for V and 5 bases for J; bases not matched to a gene: 8. The CDR3, as DNA: TGTGCCAGCAGCCCCCAGGGGGCTCAGGACGAGCAGTACTTC. It codes for CASSPQGAQDEQYF.

This chain joins TRBV7-6 and TRBJ2-7, with D perhaps being TRBD1 or TRBD2 (6 bases each). The length of the CDR3 is 14 residues. The germline V and J ends were trimmed by 3 bases and 1 base, with 10 bases remaining between them. In germline, CDR1 is SGHVS, CDR2 FNYEAQ. The CDR3 here is CASSLGGESYEQYF. CDR3 nucleotide sequence: TGTGCCAGCAGCTTGGGGGGCGAGTCCTACGAGCAGTACTTC.

The chain is built from TRBV18 and TRBJ1-1, with a weak D call TRBD1 (5 bases). The V end lost 2 bases, the J end lost 5 bases, and 15 bases lay between the germline ends. Germline V lookup: CDR1 KGHSH, CDR2 LQKENI. CDR3 length: 15 amino acids. As DNA, the CDR3 is TGTGCCAGCTCACCAGGCAGGGTGGGAACAACTGAAGCTTTCTTT. It yields the protein CASSPGRVGTTEAFF.

The V and J genes are TRBV7-2 and TRBJ2-2; TRBD2 aligns across 7 bases. The CDR3 extends over 19 amino acids. V lost 1 base, J lost 5 bases, and 16 bases stayed unmatched. Germline V lookup: CDR1 SGHTA, CDR2 FQGNSA. CDR3 sequence reads: CASSLGSGKRGGRTGELFF. Written as DNA, the CDR3 is TGTGCCAGCAGCTTAGGCTCAGGGAAGCGCGGCGGGAGAACCGGGGAGCTGTTTTTT.